The present TCR beta chain was sequenced within a study of monozygotic twins with inflammatory bowel disease. Germline assignment: CDR1 SGHRS and CDR2 YFSETQ. This CDR3 has 14 amino acids. Whole-study results and caveats: Healthy co-twins showed greater TCRbeta diversity (inverse Simpson) than IBD patients.

Details on this clonotype: The antigen remains unidentified.

Across eight separate reactions for each sample, cDNA was made. A template switching step added UMIs, each with a 6-nucleotide sample barcode. No DNA is given; TCRdb re-called the 5' RACE reads and lists each CDR3 protein once. The sample table sets out approximately 400,000 distinct CDR3 sequences. The chain links TRBV5-1 to TRBJ2-6. The sample comprised blood. The TCR sequence derives from a human donor with ulcerative colitis or Crohn's disease, or a healthy co-twin of an affected twin (not recorded which). CDR3 amino acids: CASSLSGSANVLTF.